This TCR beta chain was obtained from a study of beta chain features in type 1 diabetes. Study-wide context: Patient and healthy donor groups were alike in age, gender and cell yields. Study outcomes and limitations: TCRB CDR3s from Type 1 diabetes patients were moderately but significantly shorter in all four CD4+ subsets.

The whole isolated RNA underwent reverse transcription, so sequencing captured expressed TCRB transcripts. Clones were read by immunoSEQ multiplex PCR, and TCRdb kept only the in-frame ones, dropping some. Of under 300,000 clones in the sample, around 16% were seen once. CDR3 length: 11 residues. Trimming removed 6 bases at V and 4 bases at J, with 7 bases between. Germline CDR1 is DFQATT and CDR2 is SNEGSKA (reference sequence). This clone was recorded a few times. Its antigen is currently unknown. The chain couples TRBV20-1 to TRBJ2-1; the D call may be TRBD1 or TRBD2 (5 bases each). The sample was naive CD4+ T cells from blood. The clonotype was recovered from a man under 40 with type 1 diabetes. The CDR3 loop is CSAGAYNEQFF. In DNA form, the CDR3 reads TGCAGTGCCGGGGCATACAATGAGCAGTTCTTC.